Following are 3 T cell receptor beta chains from one sample sequenced in a study of T-cell reconstitution after alpha-beta-depleted transplantation in children. TCRbeta library preparation incorporated unique molecular identifiers. MiXCR, applied by TCRdb to the PCR reads, yields one record per CDR3 protein. The sample has about 540,000 distinct CDR3 sequences, roughly 27% seen once. The starting material was PBMCs, obtained before TCRalphabeta/CD19-depleted stem cell transplant. Receptors were obtained from a boy less than two years old with Wiskott-Aldrich syndrome, due to receive a stem cell transplant.

Only a few counts were recorded for this clonotype. The chain has TRBV14 and TRBJ2-4; possibly TRBD2 for D (5 bases). The length of the CDR3 is 15 residues. CDR1 is SGHDN, CDR2 FVKESK, per germline. V lost 4 bases, J lost 0 bases, and 10 bases lay in between. The CDR3 DNA is TGTGCCAGCAGCCCCGGTCGGGGAGCCAAAAACATTCAGTACTTC. It yields the protein CASSPGRGAKNIQYF.

The chain employs TRBV12-3 or TRBV12-4 and TRBJ1-4, with D maybe TRBD1 (5 bases). The CDR3 covers 14 residues. V gave up 8 bases and J gave up 10 bases, with 20 bases separating them. CDR3 in amino acids: CASGAGLDEVKLFF. DNA of the CDR3: TGTGCCAGCGGGGCAGGGTTGGATGAGGTAAAACTGTTTTTT.

This clonotype was seen more than once but under ten times. The V call is TRBV20-1, the J call TRBJ1-5; 8 nucleotides match TRBD1. This CDR3 has 15 residues. Germline CDR1 reads DFQATT; CDR2 reads SNEGSKA (reference sequence). Germline trimming cut 3 bases from V and 4 bases from J; bases unmatched to any gene: 8. This CDR3 is CSASHRTGLNQPQHF. The CDR3 nucleotides are TGCAGTGCTAGCCATAGGACAGGGCTAAATCAGCCCCAGCATTTT.